Listed below are T cell receptor beta chains from one sample, sequenced in a study of Ad26.COV2.S vaccination and SARS-CoV-2 variants. The repertoire was sequenced with immunoSEQ multiplex PCR; TCRdb's copy has only in-frame clones and lacks some. The sample lists over 200,000 clones, 88% occurring once. Sequencing was performed on peripheral blood, taken in a trial of Ad26.COV2.S vaccine versus placebo. These receptors were collected from a person aged 18 to 59 who received the Ad26.COV2.S COVID-19 vaccine or a placebo. CDR3s include the opening cysteine and the closing phenylalanine or tryptophan. The D gene is left open where the match is weak. Clone size appears in some rows only: once, few, many, or a class for an expanded clone.

>.|TRBJ2-7|.|TRBV28
CASRPGHATVQYF
TGTGCCAGCAGGCCGGGACACGCTACGGTGCAGTACTTC
>TRBD2|TRBJ2-7|.|TRBV10-3
CAISDPAGLVLEENSYEQYF
TGTGCCATCAGTGACCCCGCCGGACTAGTATTAGAAGAAAACTCCTACGAGCAGTACTTC
>.|TRBJ1-5|.|TRBV19
CASIGQNQPQHF
TGTGCCAGTATTGGCCAGAATCAGCCCCAGCATTTT
>.|TRBJ2-1|.|TRBV7-2
CASSGRWADRKISYNEQFF
TGTGCCAGCAGCGGTCGATGGGCAGATCGAAAAATCTCCTACAATGAGCAGTTCTTC
>.|TRBJ2-7|.|TRBV9
CASSPRLWPYEQYF
TGTGCCAGCAGCCCCCGTTTGTGGCCTTACGAGCAGTACTTC
>.|TRBJ1-1|.|TRBV7-9
CASSRTENTEAFF
TGTGCCAGCAGCCGGACGGAGAACACTGAAGCTTTCTTT
>.|TRBJ2-6|once|TRBV27
CASSFRGTGANVLTF
TGTGCCAGCAGTTTCCGGGGTACTGGGGCCAACGTCCTGACTTTC
>.|TRBJ2-3|.|TRBV19
CASSTRDKVTDTQYF
TGTGCCAGTAGTACCCGGGACAAGGTCACAGATACGCAGTATTTT
>TRBD1|TRBJ2-7|.|TRBV6-2/TRBV6-3
CASSPGQGHEQYF
TGTGCCAGCAGTCCGGGACAGGGCCACGAGCAGTACTTC
>.|TRBJ1-4|.|TRBV18
CASSPGRHSANEKLFF
TGTGCCAGCTCACCGGGGAGACACTCAGCTAATGAAAAACTGTTTTTT
>TRBD2|TRBJ2-4|.|TRBV7-2
CASKGWAGGKLAKNIQYF
TGTGCCAGCAAAGGGTGGGCGGGAGGCAAACTAGCCAAAAACATTCAGTACTTC
>.|TRBJ2-3|few|TRBV7-9
CASSLVRGATDTQYF
TGTGCCAGCAGCTTAGTACGGGGGGCGACAGATACGCAGTATTTT
>.|TRBJ2-7|.|TRBV10-1
CASSDADRAYEQYF
TGCGCCAGCAGTGACGCGGACAGAGCCTACGAGCAGTACTTC
>TRBD1|TRBJ2-7|.|TRBV3-1/TRBV3-2
CASSRIDRDRGYEQYF
TGTGCCAGCAGCCGAATTGACCGGGACAGGGGGTACGAGCAGTACTTC
>TRBD2|TRBJ2-7|.|TRBV5-4
CASSLPGTSSEQYF
TGTGCCAGCAGCTTGCCCGGGACTAGTAGCGAGCAGTACTTC
>TRBD1|TRBJ1-2|.|TRBV5-1
CASSQGQGRALDGYTF
TGCGCCAGCAGCCAAGGACAGGGAAGGGCATTAGATGGCTACACCTTC
>TRBD1|TRBJ1-4|few|TRBV5-1
CASRTGEYNGANEKLFF
TGCGCCAGCCGGACAGGGGAGTATAACGGGGCTAATGAAAAACTGTTTTTT
>TRBD2|TRBJ2-1|once|TRBV7-9
CASMPFGSGGANEQFF
TGTGCCAGCATGCCCTTCGGTAGCGGGGGGGCCAATGAGCAGTTCTTC
>TRBD1|TRBJ1-4|.|TRBV4-2
CASSQEGTGATNEKLFF
TGTGCCAGCAGCCAAGAGGGGACAGGGGCAACTAATGAAAAACTGTTTTTT
>TRBD1|TRBJ2-2|.|TRBV5-5
CASSLEDRGTGELFF
TGTGCCAGCAGCTTGGAGGACAGGGGAACCGGGGAGCTGTTTTTT
>TRBD1|TRBJ2-2|.|TRBV24-1
CATPGQGGTGELFF
TGTGCCACCCCGGGACAGGGAGGCACCGGGGAGCTGTTTTTT
>.|TRBJ2-6|.|TRBV6-5
CASSPGSSGANVLTF
TGTGCCAGCAGTCCCGGTTCCTCTGGGGCCAACGTCCTGACTTTC
>.|TRBJ2-3|.|TRBV7-9
CASSAQVYTDTQYF
TGTGCCAGCAGCGCACAAGTTTACACAGATACGCAGTATTTT
>.|TRBJ2-1|.|TRBV5-1
CASSQDRESSYNEQFF
TGCGCCAGCAGCCAGGACCGGGAAAGCTCCTACAATGAGCAGTTCTTC
>TRBD2|TRBJ2-6|.|TRBV28
CASSLWGGLGFNPSGANVLTF
TGTGCCAGCAGTTTATGGGGGGGACTAGGGTTCAACCCATCTGGGGCCAACGTCCTGACTTTC
>TRBD2|TRBJ2-1|.|TRBV9
CASSVGAGGTYNEQFF
TGTGCCAGCAGCGTAGGGGCGGGGGGAACCTACAATGAGCAGTTCTTC
>TRBD1|TRBJ1-1|.|TRBV14
CASSQGVTGAEAFF
TGTGCCAGCAGCCAAGGAGTGACAGGGGCTGAAGCTTTCTTT
>TRBD1|TRBJ1-5|.|TRBV2
CASSAVTGGGQPQHF
TGTGCCAGCAGTGCCGTGACAGGGGGAGGTCAGCCCCAGCATTTT
>TRBD1|TRBJ1-6|few|TRBV28
CASSGRGPKGSPLHF
TGTGCCAGCAGCGGCAGGGGGCCAAAGGGATCACCCCTCCACTTT
>.|TRBJ1-1|.|TRBV6-1
CASSDLKGRGGTEAFF
TGTGCCAGCAGTGACCTCAAAGGTAGGGGGGGGACTGAAGCTTTCTTT
>.|TRBJ2-7|once|TRBV6-1
CASSDGTEGHEQYF
TGTGCCAGCAGTGACGGGACGGAAGGCCACGAGCAGTACTTC
>.|TRBJ1-2|.|TRBV6-5
CASRDRGGINGYTF
TGTGCCAGCAGAGATCGCGGGGGGATCAATGGCTACACCTTC
>.|TRBJ1-4|.|TRBV13
CASSGGEKLFF
TGTGCCAGCAGCGGGGGTGAAAAACTGTTTTTT
>.|TRBJ1-1|few|TRBV4-1
CASRPLFMNTEAFF
TGCGCCAGCAGGCCCTTATTCATGAACACTGAAGCTTTCTTT
>.|TRBJ1-4|.|TRBV6-6
CAVQGITTNEKLFF
TGTGCCGTACAGGGAATTACAACTAATGAAAAACTGTTTTTT
>TRBD1|TRBJ2-5|.|TRBV5-1
CASRTDPGGVETQYF
TGCGCCAGCCGGACCGATCCAGGGGGCGTAGAGACCCAGTACTTC
>.|TRBJ1-1|.|TRBV24-1
CATSDFPDGEAFF
TGTGCCACCAGTGATTTCCCTGATGGTGAAGCTTTCTTT
>.|TRBJ1-1|.|TRBV18
CASSPLDSLNTEAFF
TGTGCCAGCTCGCCACTGGACAGTTTGAACACTGAAGCTTTCTTT
>TRBD1|TRBJ2-3|once|TRBV7-2
CASTPTQQGSHTQYF
TGTGCCAGCACCCCAACCCAACAGGGGAGCCATACGCAGTATTTT
>TRBD1|TRBJ1-6|.|TRBV7-9
CASSLYGTDNSPLHF
TGTGCCAGCAGCTTATATGGGACAGACAATTCACCCCTCCACTTT
>.|TRBJ2-1|.|TRBV27
CASSFWGNNNEQFF
TGTGCCAGCAGTTTTTGGGGGAACAACAATGAGCAGTTCTTC
>.|TRBJ1-5|.|TRBV4-1
CASSQESQVGGRGQPQHF
TGCGCCAGCAGCCAAGAATCCCAAGTAGGGGGGCGAGGACAGCCCCAGCATTTT
>TRBD1|TRBJ1-2|.|TRBV7-3
CASSSGQGNGYTF
TGTGCCAGCAGCTCAGGACAGGGGAATGGCTACACCTTC
>TRBD1|TRBJ1-2|.|TRBV19
CASTTGTGSYGYTF
TGTGCCAGTACCACCGGGACAGGGTCCTATGGCTACACCTTC
>TRBD1|TRBJ1-2|.|TRBV4-3
CASSQVGQGAIYGYTF
TGCGCCAGCAGCCAAGTCGGACAGGGGGCCATATACGGCTACACCTTC
>.|TRBJ2-1|.|TRBV7-9
CASSPGLSSYNEQFF
TGTGCCAGCAGCCCCGGACTGAGCTCCTACAATGAGCAGTTCTTC
>.|TRBJ1-4|.|TRBV30
CAWSAGYKDEKLFF
TGTGCCTGGAGTGCAGGGTATAAAGACGAAAAACTGTTTTTT
>TRBD1|TRBJ2-7|.|TRBV29-1
CSVRTGTYEQYF
TGCAGCGTTCGGACAGGGACCTACGAGCAGTACTTC
>.|TRBJ2-7|many|TRBV3-1/TRBV3-2
CARRDRHTSYEQYF
TGTGCCCGCCGGGACCGGCACACCTCCTACGAGCAGTACTTC
>TRBD1|TRBJ2-5|.|TRBV20-1
CSASWDSGIEETQYF
TGCAGTGCTAGTTGGGACAGTGGTATCGAAGAGACCCAGTACTTC
>.|TRBJ2-7|.|TRBV2
CASSEVYEQYF
TGTGCCAGCAGTGAAGTCTACGAGCAGTACTTC
>TRBD2|TRBJ2-3|.|TRBV20-1
CSASGLAGAKGTDTQYF
TGCAGTGCTAGTGGGCTAGCGGGGGCCAAGGGCACAGATACGCAGTATTTT